This passage covers 30 T cell receptor beta chains from one sample sequenced in a study of blood T cells in healthy people across ages. PCR was performed a second time for about 6 to 11 cycles using a sample-barcoded 5' primer and a J-beta primer mix. TCRdb called the 5' RACE reads again in MiXCR, with one record for every CDR3 protein. The sample shows approximately 1.5 million distinct CDR3 sequences, approximately 42% of them seen only once. Sequencing input: blood. All receptors come from a woman younger than 35 in good health.

The rearrangement links TRBV20-1 to TRBJ2-5; possible D gene TRBD1, 6 bases. Germline V gene data show CDR1 as DFQATT and CDR2 as SNEGSKA (reference sequence). CDR3 length: 13 residues. Trimming took 4 bases from V and 4 from J, leaving 13 bases between them. The CDR3 loop reads CSAIYPRGETQYF. The CDR3 nucleotides read TGCAGTGCTATCTATCCCAGGGGAGAGACCCAGTACTTC.

This clonotype has a handful of counts. The chain joins TRBV28 to TRBJ2-1; possibly TRBD1 for D (6 bases). CDR3 length: 13 amino acids. Germline loops: CDR1 MDHEN, CDR2 SYDVKM. V was clipped by 7 bases and J by 5 bases, with 12 bases between them. The CDR3 nucleotides read TGTGCCAGCATCAGTCCAGGGGACAATGAGCAGTTCTTC. Its translation: CASISPGDNEQFF.

The chain links TRBV29-1 to TRBJ2-1, with a weak D call TRBD1 (6 bases). There are 13 residues in the CDR3. V was pared by 0 bases and J by 5 bases, with 8 bases between. CDR1 is SQVTM, CDR2 ANQGSEA, per germline. The CDR3, as DNA: TGCAGCGTTGAAGACAGGGGAAACAATGAGCAGTTCTTC. Amino acids: CSVEDRGNNEQFF.

This chain links TRBV28 with TRBJ1-5; no definite D call. The V end was cut by 8 bases, the J end by 2 bases, with 19 bases between. The CDR3 loop spans 16 amino acids. The germline V gene encodes CDR1 MDHEN and CDR2 SYDVKM. The CDR3 spells CASPPPGSRGNQPQHF. CDR3 coding DNA: TGTGCCAGCCCCCCCCCCGGGAGTAGGGGCAATCAGCCCCAGCATTTT.

This rearrangement joins TRBV4-1 to TRBJ2-1, with TRBD2 matching over 9 bases. The V gene end was trimmed by 2 bases and the J gene end by 9 bases; junction bases not matched to a gene: 8. This CDR3 region has 15 residues. Per the germline V gene, CDR1 is MGHRA and CDR2 is YSYEKL. CDR3 in DNA: TGCGCCAGCAGCCAATTGGCGGGGGGGCTGCGTGAGCAGTTCTTC. This sequence encodes CASSQLAGGLREQFF.

J is TRBJ2-1 and V is TRBV28, with 8 bases matching TRBD2. The CDR3 runs to 14 residues. V dropped 7 bases and J dropped 8; count of bases not matched to a gene: 10. Germline V lookup: CDR1 MDHEN, CDR2 SYDVKM. The CDR3 protein is CASTLRTSIHEQFF. The CDR3 DNA reads TGTGCCAGCACCCTCCGGACTAGCATCCATGAGCAGTTCTTC.

The genes are TRBV10-3 and TRBJ2-3; D gene unclear. The V gene lost 8 bases and the J gene lost 2 bases, with 11 bases spanning the gap. From germline, CDR1 is ENHRY and CDR2 SYGVKD. CDR3 length equals 13 residues. The CDR3, as DNA: TGTGCCATCTCAGGCTCAATCACAGATACGCAGTATTTT. Its protein is CAISGSITDTQYF.

Points on this clonotype: Its ends do not fully match the called genes, so a read error is possible. The V gene is TRBV27, the J gene TRBJ2-1; TRBD1 aligns across 9 bases. Germline CDR1 reads MNHEY; CDR2 reads SMNVEV (reference sequence). The CDR3 is 16 residues long. The CDR3 DNA reads TGTGTCAGCAGCCCTGCGACAGGGGGATCCTACAGTGAGCAGTTCTTC. Amino acids: CVSSPATGGSYSEQFF.

This clonotype was counted between two and nine times. V usage is TRBV20-1 and J usage is TRBJ2-3; 8 bases are shared with TRBD2. Unmatched junction bases numbered 8, after V lost 0 bases and J lost 0 bases. There are 17 residues in the CDR3. Germline loops: CDR1 DFQATT, CDR2 SNEGSKA (reference sequence). The CDR3, as DNA: TGCAGTGCTAGAGATTCGGGTTCGGGGGGGAGCACAGATACGCAGTATTTT. This sequence encodes CSARDSGSGGSTDTQYF.

J is TRBJ1-1 and V is TRBV18, with D uncertain. The ends were cut back, 3 bases at V and 1 base at J, with 6 bases in the middle. Germline V CDR1 and CDR2: KGHSH, LQKENI. The CDR3 spans 13 residues. In DNA, the CDR3 is TGTGCCAGCTCACCCGTACAGAACACTGAAGCTTTCTTT. Protein sequence: CASSPVQNTEAFF.

This chain links TRBV6-2 or TRBV6-3 with TRBJ1-5; D ambiguous. The germline V and J ends were trimmed by 2 bases and 0 bases, with 11 bases remaining between them. The CDR3 is made up of 16 amino acids. The germline gives CDR1 MNHEY, CDR2 SVGEGT. The CDR3 region has the DNA TGTGCCAGCAGTTACGGTTGGAGAGCTAGCAATCAGCCCCAGCATTTT. Its protein product is CASSYGWRASNQPQHF.

The chain recombines TRBV29-1 with TRBJ2-4; D not certain. TRBJ2-7 explains the end of the DNA better; the J call may be wrong. CDR3 length: 12 residues. Germline CDR1 SQVTM, CDR2 ANQGSEA. Here the CDR3 DNA reads TGCAGCGTCCTTCTAGTGACCCGCGAGCAGTACTTC. Its translation: CSVLLVTREQYF.

The chain has TRBV7-2 and TRBJ2-3, with 9 bases identical to TRBD2. Germline assignment: CDR1 SGHTA and CDR2 FQGNSA. This CDR3 has 14 residues. J lost 8 bases, V lost 5 bases, and 8 bases had no gene match. CDR3 DNA: TGTGCCAGCAGCCCAGCGGGAGGCTCGGGTACGCAGTATTTT. This encodes CASSPAGGSGTQYF.

This chain uses TRBV20-1 with TRBJ2-1; D is unresolved. The tail of the sequence fits TRBJ2-7 better, so the J call may be wrong. The CDR3 runs 15 residues. Germline CDR1 and CDR2: DFQATT and SNEGSKA (reference sequence). For the CDR3, the DNA is TGCAGTGCTAGAGACCATCCCACGGCTGGCAATGAGCAGTACTTC. Translating gives CSARDHPTAGNEQYF.

The V and J genes are TRBV7-8 and TRBJ2-3; 8 nucleotides match TRBD1. The CDR3 extends over 15 amino acids. Trimming took 5 bases from V and 5 from J; bases not matched to a gene: 9. The V gene's germline CDR1 is SGHVS and CDR2 FQNEAQ. The CDR3 here is CASSQRTGSRDTQYF. In DNA form, the CDR3 reads TGTGCCAGCAGCCAGAGGACAGGGTCGAGAGATACGCAGTATTTT. Based on the CDR3 plus reference TRBV7-8 and TRBJ2-3, the full variable domain is GAGVSQSPRYKVAKRGQDVALRCDPISGHVSLFWYQQALGQGPEFLTYFQNEAQLDKSGLPSDRFFAERPEGSVSTLKIQRTQQEDSAVYLCASSQRTGSRDTQYFGPGTRLTVL.

V gene TRBV7-9 combines with J gene TRBJ1-5; D is possibly TRBD1 (6 bases). V lost 5 bases and J 7 bases, leaving 15 bases between the germline ends. CDR1 and CDR2 from the germline V gene are SEHNR and FQNEAQ (reference sequence). The CDR3 covers 14 residues. CDR3 DNA sequence: TGTGCCAGCAGCCCGGGACAAAATCTCCAGCCCCAGCATTTT. It yields the protein CASSPGQNLQPQHF.

Ten or more counts support this clonotype. This chain uses TRBV6-6 with TRBJ2-7, with TRBD1 as a possible D gene (5 bases). This CDR3 is built from 16 residues. Per the germline V gene, CDR1 is MNHNY and CDR2 is SVGAGI (reference sequence). Trimming left V 3 bases short and J 0 bases short, with 15 bases between. The DNA of the CDR3 is TGTGCCAGCAGTTATAACCAGGGTGCCCTCTCCTACGAGCAGTACTTC. Amino acids: CASSYNQGALSYEQYF.

Notes on this clonotype: At one end, the junction sequence differs from germline, possibly due to a read error. V gene TRBV9 combines with J gene TRBJ2-2; possibly TRBD2 for D (6 bases). Germline CDR1 and CDR2: SGDLS and YYNGEE. This CDR3 has 15 amino acids. The CDR3 DNA sequence: TGTGCCAGCAGTGTAGATGGTAGCGGAACCGGGGAGCTGTTTTTT. It encodes CASSVDGSGTGELFF.

This clonotype occurred a few times. The genes are TRBV20-1 and TRBJ1-2, with D possibly being TRBD1 (6 bases). Trimming shortened V by 6 bases and J by 4 bases, and 18 bases separated the two germline ends. CDR3 length: 14 residues. CDR1 and CDR2 (germline): DFQATT, SNEGSKA (reference sequence). Here the CDR3 DNA reads TGCAGTGCAAGCTCCGGGACAACAGGCTATGGCTACACCTTC. Amino acids: CSASSGTTGYGYTF.

This chain joins TRBV7-2 and TRBJ2-3; D is unresolved. Germline V CDR1 and CDR2: SGHTA, FQGNSA. Trimming took off 3 bases at V and 6 bases at J, with 13 bases between the two ends. The CDR3 totals 14 residues. For the CDR3, the DNA is TGTGCCAGCAGCTTTAATGGGGTTCGGGATACGCAGTATTTT. Translating gives CASSFNGVRDTQYF.

This clonotype has just a few counts. J is TRBJ2-7 and V is TRBV20-1; TRBD2 agrees at 9 bases. V lost 6 bases, J lost 0 bases, and 12 bases stayed unmatched. The CDR3 has 16 amino acids. From germline, CDR1 is DFQATT and CDR2 SNEGSKA (reference sequence). In DNA form, the CDR3 reads TGCAGTGCCCACGGGAGCGGGGGGTTTCCCTCCTACGAGCAGTACTTC. Encoded protein: CSAHGSGGFPSYEQYF.

V and J are TRBV6-2 or TRBV6-3 and TRBJ2-1, with TRBD1 identical over 9 bases. J lost 8 bases, V lost 7 bases, and 12 bases had no gene match. The CDR3 sequence is 15 residues long. Per the germline V gene, CDR1 is MNHEY and CDR2 is SVGEGT. Here the CDR3 reads CASKPFGTGIHEQFF. The CDR3 DNA sequence: TGTGCCAGCAAACCCTTCGGGACAGGGATCCATGAGCAGTTCTTC.

V usage is TRBV7-9 and J usage is TRBJ1-1, with a weak D call TRBD1 (6 bases). V was trimmed by 5 bases and J by 7 bases, leaving 11 bases between them. The CDR3 sequence is 12 residues long. Germline CDR1 SEHNR, CDR2 FQNEAQ (reference sequence). CDR3 sequence reads: CASSLDSYEAFF. In nucleotides, the CDR3 is TGTGCCAGCAGCCTGGACAGCTATGAAGCTTTCTTT.

The chain combines TRBV6-5 with TRBJ1-4, with unresolved D. Trimming removed 2 bases from V and 8 bases from J, with 9 bases in between. This CDR3 is built from 13 residues. Per germline, CDR1 MNHEY and CDR2 SVGAGI. This chain's CDR3 is CASSYLGREKLFF. CDR3 bases: TGTGCCAGCAGTTACCTAGGCCGCGAAAAACTGTTTTTT.

The chain is built from TRBV4-1 and TRBJ2-1; 13 bases match TRBD2. Trimming removed 5 bases from V and 13 bases from J; junction bases left unmatched: 14. This CDR3 spans 16 amino acids. Germline V gives CDR1 MGHRA, CDR2 YSYEKL. In DNA, the CDR3 is TGCGCCAGCAGCTATGGACTAGCGGGGGTAGTAGAGACCCAGTTCTTC. It is translated as CASSYGLAGVVETQFF.

V is TRBV20-1 and J is TRBJ2-1; TRBD2 matches 8 bases. With V trimmed by 3 bases and J by 4 bases, 5 bases remained unmatched. Germline CDR1 DFQATT, CDR2 SNEGSKA (reference sequence). The CDR3 loop spans 14 amino acids. CDR3: CSASRAGAYNEQFF. The DNA for the CDR3 is TGCAGTGCTAGTAGAGCGGGGGCTTACAATGAGCAGTTCTTC.

The chain carries TRBV29-1 and TRBJ1-2; possible D gene TRBD1, 6 bases. Germline V lookup: CDR1 SQVTM, CDR2 ANQGSEA. V lost 5 bases and J 2 bases, leaving 15 bases between the germline ends. CDR3 size: 14 residues. The CDR3 DNA follows: TGCAGCGTTATACCAAATACAGGGAACTATGGCTACACCTTC. Protein: CSVIPNTGNYGYTF. The whole variable domain, remainder taken from reference TRBV29-1 and TRBJ1-2, is SAVISQKPSRDICQRGTSLTIQCQVDSQVTMMFWYRQQPGQSLTLIATANQGSEATYESGFVIDKFPISRPNLTFSTLTVSNMSPEDSSIYLCSVIPNTGNYGYTFGSGTRLTVV.

This chain connects TRBV5-1 to TRBJ1-2, with a possible D match to TRBD1 (6 bases). Trimming took 0 bases from V and 4 from J, leaving 10 bases between them. Germline CDR1 SGHRS, CDR2 YFSETQ. The CDR3 is 14 amino acids. The CDR3 loop is CASSLGDTGYGYTF. DNA of the CDR3: TGCGCCAGCAGCTTGGGGGACACTGGCTATGGCTACACCTTC.

The chain recombines TRBV20-1 with TRBJ2-5; tentatively, D is TRBD2 (5 bases). Trimming removed 3 bases at V and 4 bases at J, with 15 bases between. Germline CDR1 DFQATT, CDR2 SNEGSKA (reference sequence). CDR3 size: 14 residues. The CDR3 sequence is CSASWLRARETQYF. The CDR3 DNA sequence: TGCAGTGCTAGCTGGTTGAGGGCCCGAGAGACCCAGTACTTC.

This chain joins TRBV20-1 and TRBJ1-1; D not resolved. The CDR3 contains 16 residues. With 1 base removed from V and 4 bases from J, the gap between germline ends came to 19 bases. Looked up from germline, CDR1 is DFQATT and CDR2 is SNEGSKA (reference sequence). Here the CDR3 reads CSARVRRVSKATEAFF. The CDR3 nucleotides are TGCAGTGCTAGAGTCCGCCGCGTATCTAAGGCCACTGAAGCTTTCTTT.